The subject of this entry is one T cell receptor (beta chain). As processed by the authors: For nucleated cells, counts were estimated from reference gene primer amplification. Method: immunoSEQ multiplex PCR; TCRdb's copy keeps in-frame clones and lacks some. The V and J calls and clone size were taken over from that table, and D and trimming were inferred from the DNA. Found here are about 52,000 clones, roughly four fifths of them singletons; the top ten hold more than 20%. CDR1 is MNHEY, CDR2 SMNVEV, per germline (reference sequence). The ends lost 4 bases at V and 2 bases at J; junction bases unmatched: 5. The CDR3 length is 15 residues. The data were taken from a study of blood T cell repertoires in COVID-19. Study as a whole: From the United States, Italy and Spain came samples of acute and convalescent COVID-19. PBMCs, B-cell-depleted T cells, or T cells provided the cDNA or gDNA that made up the material.

Recruited during active infection, patients (from Seattle) were subsequently followed longitudinally. The clonotype was recovered from a woman older than 75 with COVID-19, enrolled during active disease. Sequenced sample: peripheral blood. The chain has TRBV27 and TRBJ2-7; the match to TRBD2 covers 10 bases. CDR3 in DNA: TGTGCCAGCAGTTCCTTAGCGGGAGGAACCTACGAGCAGTACTTC. Its translation: CASSSLAGGTYEQYF.